Below are 30 T cell receptor beta chains sequenced from a single sample in a study of control samples from healthy donors and cancer patients. Libraries were prepared by immunoSEQ multiplex PCR; TCRdb keeps only in-frame clonotypes and omits some of them. Of roughly 70,000 clones in the sample, about 95% are singletons; the top ten hold approximately 2.5%. The source material was blood. The receptors were sampled from a young woman in good health.

This chain connects TRBV3-1 (or the pseudogene TRBV3-2) to TRBJ1-5; D gene unclear. CDR3 length equals 14 residues. Germline assignment: CDR1 LGHDT and CDR2 YNNKEL (reference sequence). Trimming removed 3 bases from V and 3 bases from J, with 9 bases in between. The CDR3 loop is CASSQAAANQPQHF. The CDR3 bases are TGTGCCAGCAGCCAGGCAGCGGCCAATCAGCCCCAGCATTTT.

The rearrangement joins TRBV6-5 to TRBJ2-2, with D maybe TRBD2 (5 bases). CDR1 and CDR2 (germline): MNHEY, SVGAGI. The CDR3 has 14 residues. The V and J ends lost 2 bases and 4 bases respectively, with 8 bases between them. The CDR3 protein is CASSYPGGTGELFF. CDR3 coding DNA: TGTGCCAGCAGTTACCCCGGAGGCACCGGGGAGCTGTTTTTT.

This chain uses TRBV5-1 with TRBJ1-5, with 9 bases identical to TRBD1. The CDR3 runs 14 residues. V lost 4 bases to trimming and J lost 6 bases; unmatched junction nucleotides: 5. The germline gives CDR1 SGHRS, CDR2 YFSETQ. CDR3 sequence: CASSPGQGFQPQHF. CDR3 nucleotides: TGCGCCAGCAGCCCGGGACAGGGCTTTCAGCCCCAGCATTTT.

The V call is TRBV7-2, the J call TRBJ2-3, with a weak D call TRBD1 (5 bases). Per germline, CDR1 SGHTA and CDR2 FQGNSA. V was trimmed by 5 bases and J by 3 bases, leaving 12 bases between them. The CDR3 spans 14 residues. The CDR3 sequence is CASSRWQGTDTQYF. The CDR3 nucleotides are TGTGCCAGCAGCAGGTGGCAGGGTACAGATACGCAGTATTTT.

The chain couples TRBV4-1 to TRBJ1-4; 7 bases align to TRBD1. Germline trimming cut 5 bases from V and 8 bases from J; bases unmatched to any gene: 8. The germline gives CDR1 MGHRA, CDR2 YSYEKL. CDR3 length: 14 residues. The CDR3: CASSNLRDSEKLFF. DNA for the CDR3: TGCGCCAGCAGCAACCTCCGGGACAGCGAAAAACTGTTTTTT.

DNA for the CDR3: TGTGCCAGTAGTATAGTCCGGCAGCTCCATCAGCCCCAGCATTTT. Encoded protein: CASSIVRQLHQPQHF. The chain employs TRBV19 and TRBJ1-5; no clear D. CDR1 is LNHDA and CDR2 is SQIVND in the germline V gene (reference sequence). V was trimmed by 1 base and J by 5 bases, leaving 12 bases between them. The CDR3 has 15 residues.

The gene calls are TRBV2 and TRBJ1-2; D gene uncertain. This CDR3 comprises 13 residues. Germline V CDR1 and CDR2: SNHLY, FYNNEI. The V end lost 8 bases, the J end lost 4 bases, and 14 bases lay between the germline ends. The CDR3 loop reads CASLAALGYGYTF. The DNA for the CDR3 is TGTGCCAGCCTTGCAGCCCTAGGCTATGGCTACACCTTC.

The chain couples TRBV2 to TRBJ1-3; TRBD1 is a possible D gene (5 bases). Trimming pared 3 bases from V and 2 bases from J, leaving 8 bases between. The CDR3 consists of 14 residues. From germline, CDR1 is SNHLY and CDR2 FYNNEI. CDR3 protein: CASSERGAGNTIYF. CDR3 bases: TGTGCCAGCAGTGAGCGGGGGGCTGGAAACACCATATATTTT.

J is TRBJ2-3 and V is TRBV5-1; 12 bases map to TRBD2. The CDR3 runs to 17 residues. From germline, CDR1 is SGHRS and CDR2 YFSETQ. Trimming at V came to 0 bases and at J to 9 bases, leaving 11 bases not matched to a gene. This chain's CDR3 is CASSLASASGGAGTQYF. CDR3 sequence (DNA): TGCGCCAGCAGCTTGGCCAGTGCTAGCGGGGGGGCCGGGACGCAGTATTTT.

DNA of the CDR3: TGTGCCAGTAGTATGGTAAGAAGAGGGCTAGCGGGGGGTGTAGCCAAAAACATTCAGTACTTC. It yields the protein CASSMVRRGLAGGVAKNIQYF. The chain employs TRBV19 and TRBJ2-4; 11 bases align to TRBD2. Trimming removed 3 bases from V and 0 bases from J; junction bases left unmatched: 16. Germline V gives CDR1 LNHDA, CDR2 SQIVND (reference sequence). CDR3 size: 21 residues.

This sequence joins TRBV7-8 and TRBJ1-2; D remains ambiguous. Trimming took off 1 base at V and 3 bases at J, with 3 bases between the two ends. Germline-derived CDR1 and CDR2 are SGHVS and FQNEAQ. The CDR3 length is 12 residues. The CDR3 DNA sequence: TGTGCCAGCAGCTTAGGGGACTATGGCTACACCTTC. Protein product: CASSLGDYGYTF.

This clone appeared a single time. The V call is TRBV13, the J call TRBJ1-2, with a tentative D call TRBD1 (5 bases). The germline CDR1 and CDR2 sequences are PRHDT and FYEKMQ (reference sequence). CDR3 length: 12 amino acids. The V gene lost 4 bases and the J gene lost 7 bases, with 10 bases spanning the gap. The CDR3 coding sequence is TGTGCCAGCAGCTGGTCGGGGGGTGGCTACACCTTC. Its protein product is CASSWSGGGYTF.

The chain carries TRBV3-1 (or the pseudogene TRBV3-2) and TRBJ2-5, with D hard to call. The CDR3 covers 12 residues. The germline V gene has CDR1 LGHDT and CDR2 YNNKEL (reference sequence). V lost 3 bases, J lost 0 bases, and 2 bases lay in between. DNA for the CDR3: TGTGCCAGCAGCCATGACCAAGAGACCCAGTACTTC. Amino acids: CASSHDQETQYF.

The chain links TRBV7-2 to TRBJ2-7; 9 bases are a match to TRBD2. There are 16 residues in the CDR3. Germline lookup yields CDR1 SGHTA and CDR2 FQGNSA. J was trimmed by 1 base and V by 1 base; bases with no gene match: 5. CDR3 in DNA: TGTGCCAGCAGCTTAGGCGGGGGGGCTCGTTCCTACGAGCAGTACTTC. Translating gives CASSLGGGARSYEQYF.

The rearrangement links TRBV7-6 to TRBJ2-5; D is possibly TRBD1 or TRBD2 (7 bases each). Per germline, CDR1 SGHVS and CDR2 FNYEAQ. The CDR3 runs to 15 residues. V was cut by 5 bases and J by 5 bases, with 18 bases left in between. DNA for the CDR3: TGTGCCAGCAGCCCCAGAACCAGGGGGGGGGAGACCCAGTACTTC. Translation gives CASSPRTRGGETQYF.

This clone showed up just once. The V call is TRBV27, the J call TRBJ1-4; unclear D gene. Per germline, CDR1 MNHEY and CDR2 SMNVEV (reference sequence). V dropped 3 bases and J dropped 0 bases, with 5 bases sitting between them. This CDR3 is 14 amino acids long. CDR3 DNA sequence: TGTGCCAGCAGTTTTGGATCAACTAATGAAAAACTGTTTTTT. It encodes CASSFGSTNEKLFF.

The V call is TRBV7-2, the J call TRBJ2-3; tentative D call: TRBD2 (7 bases). The CDR3 contains 15 residues. In germline, CDR1 is SGHTA, CDR2 FQGNSA. Trimming took off 0 bases at V and 2 bases at J, with 9 bases between the two ends. The CDR3 DNA is TGTGCCAGCAGCTTAGCCGGGGGGCACACAGATACGCAGTATTTT. Amino acid sequence: CASSLAGGHTDTQYF.

This rearrangement joins TRBV19 to TRBJ1-1; tentative D call: TRBD1 (6 bases). Germline-derived CDR1 and CDR2 are LNHDA and SQIVND (reference sequence). The CDR3 covers 15 residues. V was pared by 1 base and J by 2 bases, with 11 bases between. CDR3 region: CASSIVNRDNTEAFF. CDR3 DNA sequence: TGTGCCAGTAGTATAGTCAACAGGGATAACACTGAAGCTTTCTTT.

CDR3 nucleotide sequence: TGTGCCAGCAGCGGAGAGCGGGGGGAATACAATGAGCAGTTCTTC. It specifies CASSGERGEYNEQFF. The chain employs TRBV9 and TRBJ2-1; 9 nucleotides agree with TRBD2. This CDR3 is 15 amino acids long. The V segment lost 3 bases and the J segment 4 bases; nucleotides outside the gene matches: 5. Germline-derived CDR1 and CDR2 are SGDLS and YYNGEE.

The chain has TRBV5-1 and TRBJ2-6, with a weak D call TRBD2 (6 bases). This CDR3 region has 16 residues. The germline gives CDR1 SGHRS, CDR2 YFSETQ. V was cut by 3 bases and J by 4 bases, with 14 bases left in between. CDR3 region: CASSSEAGHGANVLTF. Here the CDR3 DNA reads TGCGCCAGCAGCTCGGAGGCGGGGCACGGGGCCAACGTCCTGACTTTC. The variable domain in full, with the rest retrieved from reference TRBV5-1 and TRBJ2-6, is KAGVTQTPRYLIKTRGQQVTLSCSPISGHRSVSWYQQTPGQGLQFLFEYFSETQRNKGNFPGRFSGRQFSNSRSEMNVSTLELGDSALYLCASSSEAGHGANVLTFGAGSRLTVL.

The V gene is TRBV5-6, the J gene TRBJ1-5; 10 bases match TRBD1. This CDR3 comprises 15 residues. Trimming cost V 4 bases and J 5 bases; bases outside gene matches: 6. The germline CDR1 and CDR2 sequences are SGHDT and YYEEEE. The CDR3 DNA follows: TGTGCCAGCAGCGCCCGGGACAGGGGCGATCAGCCCCAGCATTTT. Its protein product is CASSARDRGDQPQHF.

This clone was seen once. The V call is TRBV27, the J call TRBJ2-1; D may be TRBD2 (6 bases). The CDR3 totals 12 residues. The germline V and J ends were trimmed by 6 bases and 14 bases, with 17 bases remaining between them. From germline, CDR1 is MNHEY and CDR2 SMNVEV (reference sequence). CDR3 loop: CASSLTHGGEFF. CDR3 nucleotide sequence: TGTGCCAGCAGCCTGACTCACGGCGGGGAGTTCTTC.

This chain connects TRBV16 to TRBJ1-3; D is unresolved. The CDR3 extends over 16 amino acids. Germline CDR1 KGHSY, CDR2 FQNENV. V lost 3 bases to trimming and J lost 2 bases, with 14 bases between them. For the CDR3, the DNA is TGTGCCAGCAGCCATAATCCGGGGTCTACTGGAAACACCATATATTTT. It encodes CASSHNPGSTGNTIYF. The full variable domain, with the rest looked up from reference TRBV16 and TRBJ1-3, is GEEVAQTPKHLVRGEGQKAKLYCAPIKGHSYVFWYQQVLKNEFKFLISFQNENVFDETGMPKERFSAKCLPNSPCSLEIQATKLEDSAVYFCASSHNPGSTGNTIYFGEGSWLTVV.

The rearrangement joins TRBV5-1 to TRBJ1-3; D uncertain. CDR1 and CDR2 (germline): SGHRS, YFSETQ. The CDR3 totals 16 residues. V was trimmed by 0 bases and J by 0 bases, leaving 10 bases between them. The DNA for the CDR3 is TGCGCCAGCAGCTTGGAGGCAGAGAGCTCTGGAAACACCATATATTTT. It is translated as CASSLEAESSGNTIYF. The complete variable domain, with remaining parts taken from reference TRBV5-1 and TRBJ1-3, reads KAGVTQTPRYLIKTRGQQVTLSCSPISGHRSVSWYQQTPGQGLQFLFEYFSETQRNKGNFPGRFSGRQFSNSRSEMNVSTLELGDSALYLCASSLEAESSGNTIYFGEGSWLTVV.

The chain uses TRBV19 and TRBJ2-1; no definite D call. Germline V lookup: CDR1 LNHDA, CDR2 SQIVND (reference sequence). This CDR3 has 17 amino acids. Trimming left V 4 bases short and J 1 base short, with 17 bases between. The CDR3 here is CASSKGQIAGSYNEQFF. Written as DNA, the CDR3 is TGTGCCAGTAGTAAAGGTCAGATTGCAGGTTCCTACAATGAGCAGTTCTTC.

V gene TRBV11-2 combines with J gene TRBJ1-5, with unresolved D. CDR1 SGHAT and CDR2 FQNNGV come from the germline V gene. This CDR3 contains 13 residues. The V and J ends lost 3 bases and 5 bases respectively, with 8 bases between them. CDR3 nucleotide sequence: TGTGCCAGCAGCTTGAAAAGGGATCAGCCCCAGCATTTT. It translates to CASSLKRDQPQHF.

The V and J genes are TRBV7-9 and TRBJ1-5; possibly TRBD1 for D (5 bases). With 5 bases removed from V and 9 bases from J, the gap between germline ends came to 8 bases. Germline CDR1 SEHNR, CDR2 FQNEAQ (reference sequence). The CDR3 runs 11 residues. CDR3 sequence: CASSLGGPQHF. The CDR3 DNA reads as TGTGCCAGCAGCCTTGGGGGGCCCCAGCATTTT.

The chain uses TRBV5-8 and TRBJ1-6, with D maybe TRBD1 (5 bases). In germline, CDR1 is SGHTS, CDR2 YDEGEE. The CDR3 contains 18 residues. The ends were cut back, 2 bases at V and 0 bases at J, with 15 bases in the middle. The CDR3 bases are TGTGCCAGCAGCTTTTTGGCAGGGACCAGCTCCTATAATTCACCCCTCCACTTT. This sequence encodes CASSFLAGTSSYNSPLHF. The full variable domain, with the rest looked up from reference TRBV5-8 and TRBJ1-6, is EAGVTQSPTHLIKTRGQQATLRCSPISGHTSVYWYQQALGLGLQFLLWYDEGEERNRGNFPPRFSGRQFPNYSSELNVNALELEDSALYLCASSFLAGTSSYNSPLHFGNGTRLTVT.

The chain is built from TRBV9 and TRBJ1-4; possibly TRBD1 for D (6 bases). The CDR3 totals 14 residues. Per the germline V gene, CDR1 is SGDLS and CDR2 is YYNGEE. Trimming pared 3 bases from V and 4 bases from J, leaving 10 bases between. CDR3 in amino acids: CASSADSLNEKLFF. CDR3 nucleotide sequence: TGTGCCAGCAGCGCGGACAGCCTTAATGAAAAACTGTTTTTT.

The rearrangement links TRBV7-6 to TRBJ1-5; D gene ambiguous. The CDR3 loop spans 13 amino acids. The germline V and J ends were trimmed by 1 base and 5 bases, with 6 bases remaining between them. Germline V CDR1 and CDR2: SGHVS, FNYEAQ. Written as DNA, the CDR3 is TGTGCCAGCAGCTTAGACAGCTATCAGCCCCAGCATTTT. Protein: CASSLDSYQPQHF.